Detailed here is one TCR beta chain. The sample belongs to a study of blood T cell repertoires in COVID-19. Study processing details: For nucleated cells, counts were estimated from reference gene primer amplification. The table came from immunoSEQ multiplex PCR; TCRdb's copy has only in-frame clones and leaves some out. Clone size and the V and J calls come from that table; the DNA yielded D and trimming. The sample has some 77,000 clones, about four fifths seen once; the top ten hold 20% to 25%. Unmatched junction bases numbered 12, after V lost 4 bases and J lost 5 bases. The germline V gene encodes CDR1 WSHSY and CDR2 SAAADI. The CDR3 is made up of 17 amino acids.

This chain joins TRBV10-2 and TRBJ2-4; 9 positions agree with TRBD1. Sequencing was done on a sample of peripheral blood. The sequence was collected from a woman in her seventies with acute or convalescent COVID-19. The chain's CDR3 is CASSGRSTGGGQNIQYF. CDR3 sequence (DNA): TGCGCCAGCAGTGGCAGGTCTACAGGGGGCGGGCAAAACATTCAGTACTTC.